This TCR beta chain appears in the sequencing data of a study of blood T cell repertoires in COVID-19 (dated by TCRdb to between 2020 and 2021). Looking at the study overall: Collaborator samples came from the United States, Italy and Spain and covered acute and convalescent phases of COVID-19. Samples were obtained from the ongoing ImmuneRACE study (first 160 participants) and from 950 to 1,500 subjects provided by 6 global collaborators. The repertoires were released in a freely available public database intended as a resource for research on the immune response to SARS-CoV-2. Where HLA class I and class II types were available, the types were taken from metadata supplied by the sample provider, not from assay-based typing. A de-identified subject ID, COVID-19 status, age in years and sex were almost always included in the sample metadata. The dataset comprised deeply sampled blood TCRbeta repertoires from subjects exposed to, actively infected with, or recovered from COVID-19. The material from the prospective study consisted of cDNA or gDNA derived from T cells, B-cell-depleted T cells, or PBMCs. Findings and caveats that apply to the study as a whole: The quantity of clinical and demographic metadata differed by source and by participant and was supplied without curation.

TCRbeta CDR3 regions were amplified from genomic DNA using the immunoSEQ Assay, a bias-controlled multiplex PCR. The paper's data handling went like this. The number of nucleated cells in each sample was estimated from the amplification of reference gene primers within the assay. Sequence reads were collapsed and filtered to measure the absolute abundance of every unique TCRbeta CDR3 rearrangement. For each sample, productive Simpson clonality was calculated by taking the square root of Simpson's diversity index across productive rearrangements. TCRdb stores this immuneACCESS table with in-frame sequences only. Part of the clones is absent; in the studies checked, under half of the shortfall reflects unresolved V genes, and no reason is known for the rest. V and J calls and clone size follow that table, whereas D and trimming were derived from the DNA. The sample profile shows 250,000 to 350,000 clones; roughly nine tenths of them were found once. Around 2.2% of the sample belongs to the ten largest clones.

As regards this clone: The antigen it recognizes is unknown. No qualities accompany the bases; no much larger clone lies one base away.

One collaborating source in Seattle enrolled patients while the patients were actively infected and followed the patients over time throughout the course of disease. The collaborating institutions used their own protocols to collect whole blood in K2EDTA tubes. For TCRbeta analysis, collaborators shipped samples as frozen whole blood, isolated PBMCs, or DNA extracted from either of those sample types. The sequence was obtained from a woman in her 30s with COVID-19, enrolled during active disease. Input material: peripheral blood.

The DNA is as follows: TGTGCCAGTAGTATACGGGGGACCAAGGGGTACAATGAGCAGTTCTTC. This codes for CASSIRGTKGYNEQFF. The chain is encoded by TRBV19 joined to TRBJ2-1; TRBD2 might be the D gene, on 6 matching bases. The germline V gene (reference sequence) sets CDR1 to LNHDA and CDR2 to SQIVND. V is cut by 2 bases and J by 4 bases, and the space between the germline ends is 15 bases. The CDR3 holds 16 amino acids from the cysteine to the phenylalanine. The CDR3 DNA has 48 bases and is translated from base 1.